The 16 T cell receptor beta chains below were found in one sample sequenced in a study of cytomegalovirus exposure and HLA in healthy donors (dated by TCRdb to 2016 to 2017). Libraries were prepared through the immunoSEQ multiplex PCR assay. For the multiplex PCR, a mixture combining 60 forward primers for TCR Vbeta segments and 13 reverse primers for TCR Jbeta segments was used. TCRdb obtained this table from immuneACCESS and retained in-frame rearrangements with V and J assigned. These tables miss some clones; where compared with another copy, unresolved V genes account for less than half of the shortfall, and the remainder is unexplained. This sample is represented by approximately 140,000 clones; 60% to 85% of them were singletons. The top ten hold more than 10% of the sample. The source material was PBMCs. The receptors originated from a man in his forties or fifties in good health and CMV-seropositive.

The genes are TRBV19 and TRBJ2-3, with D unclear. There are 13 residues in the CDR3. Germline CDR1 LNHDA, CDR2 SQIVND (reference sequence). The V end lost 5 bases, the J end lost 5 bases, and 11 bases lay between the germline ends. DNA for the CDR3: TGTGCCAGTAGTTCCCTTGTCTTAGATACGCAGTATTTT. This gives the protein CASSSLVLDTQYF.

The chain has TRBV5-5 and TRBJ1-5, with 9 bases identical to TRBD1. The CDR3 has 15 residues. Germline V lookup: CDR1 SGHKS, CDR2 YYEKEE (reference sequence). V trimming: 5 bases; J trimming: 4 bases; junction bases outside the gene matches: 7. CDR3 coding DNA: TGTGCCAGCAGTAAAGGACAGGGGATGAATCAGCCCCAGCATTTT. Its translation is CASSKGQGMNQPQHF.

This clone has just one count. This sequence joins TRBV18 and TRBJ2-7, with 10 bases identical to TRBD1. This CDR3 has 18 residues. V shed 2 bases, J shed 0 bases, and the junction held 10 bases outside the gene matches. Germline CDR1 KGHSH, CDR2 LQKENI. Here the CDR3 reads CASSPEDRGLFGSYEQYF. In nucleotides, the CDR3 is TGTGCCAGCTCACCAGAAGACAGGGGGCTGTTCGGCTCCTACGAGCAGTACTTC.

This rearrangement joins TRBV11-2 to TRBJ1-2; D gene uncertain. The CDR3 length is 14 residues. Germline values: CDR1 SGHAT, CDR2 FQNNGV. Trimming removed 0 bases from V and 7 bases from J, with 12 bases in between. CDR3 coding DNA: TGTGCCAGCAGCTTAGACCAAGGCCGGAGTGGCTACACCTTC. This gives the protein CASSLDQGRSGYTF. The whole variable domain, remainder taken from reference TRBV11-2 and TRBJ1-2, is EAGVAQSPRYKIIEKRQSVAFWCNPISGHATLYWYQQILGQGPKLLIQFQNNGVVDDSQLPKDRFSAERLKGVDSTLKIQPAKLEDSAVYLCASSLDQGRSGYTFGSGTRLTVV.

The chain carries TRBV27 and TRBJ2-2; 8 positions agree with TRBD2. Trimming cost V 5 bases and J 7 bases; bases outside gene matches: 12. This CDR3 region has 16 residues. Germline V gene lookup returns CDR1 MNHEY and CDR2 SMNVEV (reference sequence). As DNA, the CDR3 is TGTGCCAGCAGTCCCTCCGTCGGGAGGGCCAACGGGGAGCTGTTTTTT. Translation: CASSPSVGRANGELFF.

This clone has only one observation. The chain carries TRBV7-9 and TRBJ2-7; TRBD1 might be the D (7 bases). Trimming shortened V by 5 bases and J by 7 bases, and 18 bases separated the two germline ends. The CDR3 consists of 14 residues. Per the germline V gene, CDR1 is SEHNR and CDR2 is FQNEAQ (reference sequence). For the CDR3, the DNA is TGTGCCAGCAGCCGTCGGACAGGCGCGGGGGAGCAGTACTTC. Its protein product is CASSRRTGAGEQYF. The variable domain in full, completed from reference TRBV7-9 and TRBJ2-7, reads DTGVSQNPRHKITKRGQNVTFRCDPISEHNRLYWYRQTLGQGPEFLTYFQNEAQLEKSRLLSDRFSAERPKGSFSTLEIQRTEQGDSAMYLCASSRRTGAGEQYFGPGTRLTVT.

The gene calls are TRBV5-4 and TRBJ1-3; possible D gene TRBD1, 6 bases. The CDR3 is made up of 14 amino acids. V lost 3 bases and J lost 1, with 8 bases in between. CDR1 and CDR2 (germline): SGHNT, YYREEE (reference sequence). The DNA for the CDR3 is TGTGCCAGCAGCTCAGGGGTTTCTGGAAACACCATATATTTT. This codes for CASSSGVSGNTIYF.

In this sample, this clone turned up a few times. The CDR3 region has the DNA TGCGCCAGCAGCCGAGGTAGCGGGTTCTACAATGAGCAGTTCTTC. It codes for CASSRGSGFYNEQFF. This rearrangement joins TRBV4-3 to TRBJ2-1; 7 nucleotides line up with TRBD2. The CDR3 covers 15 residues. The J segment lost 3 bases and the V segment lost 4 bases, leaving 6 bases of the junction unmatched. Per the germline V gene, CDR1 is LGHNA and CDR2 is YSLEER.

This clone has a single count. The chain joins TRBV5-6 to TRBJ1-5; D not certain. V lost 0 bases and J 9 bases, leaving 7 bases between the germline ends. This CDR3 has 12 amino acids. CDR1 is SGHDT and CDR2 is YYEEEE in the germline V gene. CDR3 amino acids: CASSLEGRPQHF. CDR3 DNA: TGTGCCAGCAGCTTGGAAGGGAGGCCCCAGCATTTT.

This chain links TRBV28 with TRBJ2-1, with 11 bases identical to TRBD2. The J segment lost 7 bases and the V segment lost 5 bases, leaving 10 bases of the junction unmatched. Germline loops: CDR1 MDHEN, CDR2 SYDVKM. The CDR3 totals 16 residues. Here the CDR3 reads CASSTVSGRAGNEQFF. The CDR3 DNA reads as TGTGCCAGCAGTACCGTTAGCGGGAGGGCCGGGAATGAGCAGTTCTTC.

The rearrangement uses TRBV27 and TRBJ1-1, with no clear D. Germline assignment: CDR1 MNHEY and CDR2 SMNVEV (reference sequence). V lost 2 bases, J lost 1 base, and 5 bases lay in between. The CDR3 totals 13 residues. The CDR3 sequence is CASSLAGNTEAFF. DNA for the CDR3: TGTGCCAGCAGTTTAGCAGGGAACACTGAAGCTTTCTTT.

The CDR3: CASTSSGRAGNEQFF. CDR3 nucleotides: TGTGCCAGCACCAGTAGCGGGAGGGCCGGGAATGAGCAGTTCTTC. The chain is built from TRBV7-2 and TRBJ2-1; 11 nucleotides align to TRBD2. With 7 bases clipped from V and 7 bases from J, the junction kept 9 bases outside the gene matches. Germline-derived CDR1 and CDR2 are SGHTA and FQGNSA. This CDR3 is built from 15 residues.

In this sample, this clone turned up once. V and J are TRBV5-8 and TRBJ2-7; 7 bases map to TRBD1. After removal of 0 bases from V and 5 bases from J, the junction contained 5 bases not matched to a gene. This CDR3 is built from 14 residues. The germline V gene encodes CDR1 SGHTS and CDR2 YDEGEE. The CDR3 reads CASSLVGQPNEQYF. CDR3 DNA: TGTGCCAGCAGCTTGGTGGGACAGCCTAACGAGCAGTACTTC.

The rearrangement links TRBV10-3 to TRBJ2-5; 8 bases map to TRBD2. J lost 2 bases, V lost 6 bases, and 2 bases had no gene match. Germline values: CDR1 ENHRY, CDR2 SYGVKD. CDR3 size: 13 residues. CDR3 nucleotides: TGTGCCATCAGCGGGGGGGCTCAAGAGACCCAGTACTTC. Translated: CAISGGAQETQYF.

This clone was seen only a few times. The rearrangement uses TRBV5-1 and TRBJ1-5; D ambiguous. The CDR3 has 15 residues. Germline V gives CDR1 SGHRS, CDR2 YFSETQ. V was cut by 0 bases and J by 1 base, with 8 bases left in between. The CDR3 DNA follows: TGCGCCAGCAGCTTGGCCGGGATCAGCAATCAGCCCCAGCATTTT. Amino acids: CASSLAGISNQPQHF.

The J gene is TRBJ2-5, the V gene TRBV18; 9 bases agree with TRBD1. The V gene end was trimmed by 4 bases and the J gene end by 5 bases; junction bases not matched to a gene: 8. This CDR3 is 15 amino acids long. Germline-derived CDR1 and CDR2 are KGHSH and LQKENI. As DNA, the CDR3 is TGTGCCAGCTCACAGTACGGGACAGGGCCGGAGACCCAGTACTTC. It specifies CASSQYGTGPETQYF. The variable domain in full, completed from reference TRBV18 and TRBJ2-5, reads NAGVMQNPRHLVRRRGQEARLRCSPMKGHSHVYWYRQLPEEGLKFMVYLQKENIIDESGMPKERFSAEFPKEGPSILRIQQVVRGDSAAYFCASSQYGTGPETQYFGPGTRLLVL.